What follows describes a single T cell receptor beta chain. This clonotype was observed a few times. The specificity of this receptor is unknown. No base qualities exist here, and no much larger clone lies one base off it. The source of the sample is a study of neurological immune-mediated disorders (dated by TCRdb to 2018 to 2020). Some background on the complete study: Among the approximately 34 multiple sclerosis patients, relapsing-remitting MS was present in about 31 and secondary progressive MS was present in 3. Peripheral blood TCR-beta repertoires from patients with HTLV-I-associated myelopathy (HAM/TSP), patients with multiple sclerosis, and healthy controls were compared in the study using UMI-based sequencing. Longitudinal samples, technical triplicates and paired sorted CD4+ and CD8+ T-cell subsets, alongside PBMC samples, were included among the approximately 110 TCR-beta libraries. The cohort comprised 68 subjects: about 15 HAM/TSP patients, 34 multiple sclerosis patients and around 20 healthy controls.

cDNA was synthesized by template-switch 5'RACE using a primer carrying a 10-nucleotide random unique molecular identifier by which each TCR transcript was tagged. Every sequencing run covered 15-18 subjects and yielded more than 180 million TCR-beta sequences. Total RNA was extracted with the RNeasy kit. The KAPA Real-time Library Amplification kit was used to amplify TCR-beta VDJ regions with primers for the TCR constant region and the 5'RACE anchor. A first PCR added sample indexes and Illumina adaptors, after which a second PCR increased the library yield. After Ampure bead purification, the roughly 650 bp TCR product was size-selected on a 2% E-gel SizeSelection system. Before pooling, library quality was checked on a Bioanalyzer, concentration was measured with Qubit, and libraries were quantified with the Kapa Library Quantification kit. An Illumina HiSeq 2500 sequenced the libraries paired-end 2 x 150 bp. To increase sequence diversity, about 25-30% phiX was spiked into each library pool. The source study handled its data this way. The UMI-based MiGEC pipeline processed quality-filtered reads and removed over 75% of raw TCR sequences during error correction. IMGT germline references were used for aligning VDJ genes, and each clonotype was defined as a unique CDR3 amino acid sequence together with its V-J genes. Clonal expansion, Shannon diversity, and CDR3 relatedness (CalcPairwiseDistances, ClusterSamples) were evaluated with VDJtools, and phylogenetic trees were built with CLCbio workbench. Using coefficient-of-variation modelling across technical triplicates, the study counted a clone as expanded if it had at least 8 unique UMIs. TCRdb's own reprocessing of the public reads used fastp at Q25 and MiXCR and kept productive beta chains. Here each entry gathers all rows of one CDR3 protein and keeps the most common genes and DNA. TCRdb, not the authors, supplied the V and J calls. Here the sample has 17,000 or so distinct CDR3 sequences; about 2.6% occur a single time. The ten largest make up 5.5% of the sample.

What the research found in general, with its limitations: Expanded clones from different subjects shared no identical CDR3 amino acid sequences, which suggests that TCR-beta repertoires were private in all groups. TCR clonal expansion was highest in HAM/TSP patients and lowest in MS patients, with MS patients falling below even healthy controls. In phylogenetic analysis, the repertoires of 18 of 34 MS patients grouped into a cluster of related CDR3 sequences, which suggests a possible signature at the repertoire level. No clinical or MRI features were associated with the MS cluster, and the authors said that larger cohorts are needed.

V is reduced by 6 bases and J by 12 bases, leaving a spacing of 20 bases between them. CDR1 MGHRA and CDR2 YSYEKL are derived from the germline V gene. The CDR3 runs 13 amino acids, cysteine and phenylalanine included. Of all the DNA, just the CDR3 is kept, 39 bases in frame from base 1. Unsorted PBMC libraries were generated from 2 million PBMCs stored in RNAlater at -80 °C until RNA extraction. Multiple sclerosis patients were enrolled in a US clinical protocol under which disease progression was evaluated by magnetic resonance imaging. Peripheral blood was subjected to Ficoll-Hypaque density gradient centrifugation to isolate PBMCs, which were then cryopreserved in liquid nitrogen.

Recombination linked TRBV4-1 to TRBJ1-1; TRBD1 is perhaps the D gene, given 5 matching bases. The sample comprised PBMCs. The receptor was derived from a woman aged 18-29 years with multiple sclerosis. The nucleotides are TGCGCCAGCAGTAGACGGGACGGCGAAGAGCCTTTCTTT. This yields the protein CASSRRDGEEPFF.